This TCR beta chain was captured in a study of shared clonotypes between healthy human individuals. Study as a whole: The people who gave samples were a couple of women and three men aged 18 to 49. Regarding the study as a whole: Despite large depth, sorted-subset datasets appeared incompletely sequenced. Generation probabilities of non-shared clonotypes were lower (relative to those shared by all four donors).

Assay: immunoSEQ multiplex PCR; the TCRdb copy retains only in-frame clones and omits some. The data contain approximately 2.3 million clones, more than 85% of them singletons. This CDR3 has 12 amino acids. The ends were cut back, 4 bases at V and 8 bases at J, with 9 bases in the middle. The germline V gene encodes CDR1 ENHRY and CDR2 SYGVKD. Of note for this clone: Its antigen remains unidentified.

The sequence derives from a young man in good health. Some clones in this sample may be carry-over from other donors' samples. The chain uses TRBV10-3 and TRBJ2-1; unclear D gene. The sample was naive CD4+ T cells from PBMCs. The subset is: CD45RA+ positively selected. This chain's CDR3 is CAISGTGDEQFF. DNA of the CDR3: TGTGCCATCAGTGGGACCGGCGATGAGCAGTTCTTC.